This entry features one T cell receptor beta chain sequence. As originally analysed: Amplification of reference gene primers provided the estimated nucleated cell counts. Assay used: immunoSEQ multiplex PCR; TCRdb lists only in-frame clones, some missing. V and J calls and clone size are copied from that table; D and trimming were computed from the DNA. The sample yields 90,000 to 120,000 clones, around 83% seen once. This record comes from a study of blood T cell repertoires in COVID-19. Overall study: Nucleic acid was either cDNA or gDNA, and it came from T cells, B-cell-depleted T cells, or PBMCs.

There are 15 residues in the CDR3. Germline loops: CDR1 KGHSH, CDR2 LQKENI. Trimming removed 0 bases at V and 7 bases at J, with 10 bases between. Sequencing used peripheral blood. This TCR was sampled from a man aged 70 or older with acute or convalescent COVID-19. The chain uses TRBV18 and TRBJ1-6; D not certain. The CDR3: CASSPPVGGNSPLHF. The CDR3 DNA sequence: TGTGCCAGCTCACCACCGGTTGGAGGGAATTCACCCCTCCACTTT.